This is a list of T cell receptor beta chains from one sample in a study of OX40 agonist ivuxolimab in advanced cancers. Method: immunoSEQ multiplex PCR; TCRdb's copy keeps in-frame clones and lacks some. The repertoire holds roughly 67,000 clones, roughly 88% seen once, with roughly 5.1% in the top ten. Specimen: CD4+ or CD8+ T cells sorted from blood, collected in a trial of the OX40 agonist ivuxolimab. The receptors shown here come from an adult with an advanced solid tumor such as melanoma, head and neck, liver or kidney cancer. Both conserved end residues are trimmed from each CDR3. D genes are given only for firm matches.

J gene	CDR3 length	D gene	V gene	CDR3 protein
TRBJ1-5	10	NA	TRBV12-5	ASGLENQPQH
TRBJ2-5	12	TRBD2	TRBV5-1	ASKNPAGEETQY
TRBJ1-3	13	NA	TRBV9	ASSYDSVGGNTIY
TRBJ2-4	13	NA	TRBV27	ASSYSGEDKNIQY
TRBJ2-1	9	NA	TRBV5-1	AITRDNEQF
TRBJ1-2	11	TRBD1	TRBV30	AWSPQGAGGYT
TRBJ2-3	11	NA	TRBV7-2	ASSLARDKPAY
TRBJ1-5	14	NA	TRBV5-5	ASSWSGTYSNQPQH
TRBJ2-1	15	TRBD2	TRBV28	ASSSPVAGGPFNEQF
TRBJ2-7	13	NA	TRBV7-7	ASSPGAGENYEQY
TRBJ2-2	12	TRBD1	TRBV6-4	ASSSDRDTGELF
TRBJ1-6	14	NA	TRBV27	ASSLKVGALYSPLH
TRBJ2-7	16	TRBD2	TRBV14	ASSPVIYSGRGVYEQY
TRBJ1-1	14	NA	TRBV7-3	ASSFYRVSMNTEAF
TRBJ2-7	13	TRBD2	TRBV15	ATSTKAGGVLEQY
TRBJ2-2	13	NA	TRBV19	ASREKDSTTGELF
TRBJ1-2	12	NA	TRBV12-5	ASGLGWGNYGYT
TRBJ1-5	13	NA	TRBV18	ASSRSSGVGQPQH
TRBJ2-1	17	NA	TRBV6-7	ASSYSWGTGGAGYNEQF
TRBJ1-2	11	NA	TRBV7-2	ASSSLPAVGYT
TRBJ2-1	14	NA	TRBV7-2	ASSLGGTLSYNEQF
TRBJ1-1	12	NA	TRBV7-9	ASNTNRDGTEAF
TRBJ2-5	11	NA	TRBV5-1	ASSLGLKETQY
TRBJ2-3	15	TRBD2	TRBV2	ASSASGRNRVTDTQY
TRBJ1-5	13	TRBD1	TRBV28	ASSLTGRGDQPQH
TRBJ2-7	13	NA	TRBV7-2	ASSPPRAGSYEQY
TRBJ2-3	13	TRBD1	TRBV28	ATDADRGSTDTQY
TRBJ2-3	14	TRBD1	TRBV5-1	ASSSEGQVFTDTQY
TRBJ2-6	14	NA	TRBV7-2	ASSLSTGAGANVLT
TRBJ1-1	12	NA	TRBV6-1	ASSETGVGTEAF
TRBJ1-6	12	NA	TRBV18	ASSPAKQNSPLH
TRBJ2-7	15	NA	TRBV10-2	ASSESKFGSTTYEQY
TRBJ1-2	11	NA	TRBV7-8	ASNSGVSYGYT
TRBJ2-5	16	NA	TRBV28	ASSFSLGSPRYQETQY
TRBJ1-1	14	NA	TRBV28	ASSLQAGLANTEAF
TRBJ2-5	13	TRBD1	TRBV7-2	ASSPRQGSRETQY
TRBJ2-3	13	NA	TRBV7-9	ASSSHGGLADTQY
TRBJ1-2	16	NA	TRBV27	ASYPDNPLMTFNYGYT
TRBJ2-7	9	TRBD2	TRBV29-1	SVFRGVQQY
TRBJ2-5	13	TRBD2	TRBV28	ASSLPRGGRETQY
TRBJ2-1	15	NA	TRBV6-1	ASSGVRRVLVSDEQF
TRBJ2-6	14	NA	TRBV19	ASTQPRSSGANVLT
TRBJ1-4	12	NA	TRBV19	ASCRGQLNEKLF
TRBJ2-2	12	TRBD1	TRBV19	ASSTGQGTGELF
TRBJ2-7	12	NA	TRBV7-8	ASSPIRSLNEQY
TRBJ2-7	14	TRBD1	TRBV4-2	ASSFSVGTATYEQY
TRBJ1-5	13	NA	TRBV7-9	ASSLGVDSNQPQH
TRBJ1-3	14	NA	TRBV28	ASSTPGHISGNTIY
TRBJ2-1	14	TRBD2	TRBV5-8	ASSPGVLAGVIEQF
TRBJ2-2	14	TRBD1	TRBV4-1	ASSPGQGGNTGELF